A single sample gave rise to the 9 T cell receptor beta chains below, sequenced in a study of T cells in Graves' hyperthyroidism and ophthalmopathy. Researchers amplified the TCR beta CDR3 regions from RNA transcripts. The HTBI primer set was used in a first-round RT-PCR of the TCR CDR3. In TCRdb, the multiplex PCR reads were re-called with MiXCR into one record per CDR3 protein. The sample has approximately 610,000 distinct CDR3 sequences, about 15% seen once. The sequenced sample was blood. Every receptor here comes from a woman aged 40 to 55 with Graves' ophthalmopathy.

The sample holds a few counts of this clonotype. V and J are TRBV4-1 and TRBJ1-1; D is uncertain. The V gene's germline CDR1 is MGHRA and CDR2 YSYEKL. The length of the CDR3 is 13 residues. Trimming took off 2 bases at V and 9 bases at J, with 13 bases between the two ends. DNA for the CDR3: TGCGCCAGCAGCCAACTCGGAGACGGGAAAGCTTTCTTT. As protein: CASSQLGDGKAFF.

This clonotype was recorded many times. The chain carries TRBV2 and TRBJ2-2, with D uncertain. Trimming removed 3 bases from V and 3 bases from J, with 2 bases in between. CDR1 and CDR2 (germline): SNHLY, FYNNEI. The CDR3 loop spans 12 amino acids. The CDR3: CASSDDTGELFF. CDR3 bases: TGTGCCAGCAGTGATGACACCGGGGAGCTGTTTTTT. The variable domain in full, completed from reference TRBV2 and TRBJ2-2, reads EPEVTQTPSHQVTQMGQEVILRCVPISNHLYFYWYRQILGQKVEFLVSFYNNEISEKSEIFDDQFSVERPDGSNFTLKIRSTKLEDSAMYFCASSDDTGELFFGEGSRLTVL.

This clonotype was counted at least ten times. This sequence joins TRBV5-1 and TRBJ2-5, with 8 positions matching TRBD2. Trimming cost V 4 bases and J 5 bases; bases outside gene matches: 16. The CDR3 is 17 amino acids. Germline assignment: CDR1 SGHRS and CDR2 YFSETQ. CDR3 DNA sequence: TGCGCCAGCAGCATCCGGTCCCTAGCGGGCGAAGGGGAGACCCAGTACTTC. Residues: CASSIRSLAGEGETQYF.

The CDR3 DNA is TGTGCCAGCAGTCCCACGGGACAGGTTGAAGAGACCCAGTACTTC. Encoded protein: CASSPTGQVEETQYF. The chain uses TRBV28 and TRBJ2-5; 8 bases map to TRBD1. Unmatched junction bases numbered 8, after V lost 5 bases and J lost 3 bases. CDR1 and CDR2 (germline): MDHEN, SYDVKM. The length of the CDR3 is 15 residues.

The CDR3 region has the DNA TGTGCCAGCACGACAGGGTGGGCCAAAAACATTCAGTACTTC. It codes for CASTTGWAKNIQYF. V gene TRBV6-2 or TRBV6-3 combines with J gene TRBJ2-4, with 7 bases that match TRBD1. V gave up 7 bases and J gave up 1 base; unmatched junction bases: 4. The CDR3 loop spans 14 amino acids. Germline CDR1 MNHEY, CDR2 SVGEGT.

The V and J genes are TRBV20-1 and TRBJ2-4; D is possibly TRBD2 (6 bases). CDR1 DFQATT and CDR2 SNEGSKA come from the germline V gene (reference sequence). V was cut by 6 bases and J by 3 bases, with 18 bases left in between. The CDR3 has 15 amino acids. CDR3 protein: CSARGPGTGKNIQYF. The DNA of the CDR3 is TGCAGTGCCCGGGGACCTGGGACTGGCAAAAACATTCAGTACTTC.

The CDR3 is CASQGLVNQPQHF. In DNA, the CDR3 is TGTGCCAGCCAGGGCTTGGTGAATCAGCCCCAGCATTTT. This chain links TRBV2 with TRBJ1-5; D is perhaps TRBD1 (5 bases). This CDR3 is 13 amino acids long. V was clipped by 8 bases and J by 4 bases, with 12 bases between them. From germline, CDR1 is SNHLY and CDR2 FYNNEI.

There are many counts of this clonotype. Mismatch with germline at one junction end may stem from a read error. The gene calls are TRBV12-3 or TRBV12-4 and TRBJ2-5, with D uncertain. The CDR3 consists of 15 residues. This CDR3 is CASSLGSKLQEAQYF. The CDR3 nucleotides are TGTGCCAGCAGTTTAGGCTCTAAGCTCCAAGAGGCCCAGTACTTC.

This clonotype was observed at least ten times. The rearrangement joins TRBV6-5 to TRBJ2-7; the D gene could be TRBD1 or TRBD2 (6 bases each). CDR3 length: 14 amino acids. Trimming removed 6 bases from V and 5 bases from J, with 17 bases in between. Looked up from germline, CDR1 is MNHEY and CDR2 is SVGAGI. CDR3 DNA: TGTGCCAGCAGCAGATCCCCGAGGGGGGACGAGCAGTACTTC. Encoded protein: CASSRSPRGDEQYF.